This T cell receptor beta chain was found in a study of T cell changes during pregnancy in multiple sclerosis. The repertoire was sequenced with immunoSEQ multiplex PCR; TCRdb's copy has only in-frame clones and lacks some. The table records some 40,000 clones, about nine tenths of them present only once. CDR1 SGDLS and CDR2 YYNGEE come from the germline V gene. Trimming stripped 4 bases from V and 0 bases from J, with 9 bases between. This CDR3 region has 14 residues. Material: CD4+ T cells from peripheral blood mononuclear cells, obtained in the third trimester of pregnancy. J is TRBJ2-3 and V is TRBV9, with D uncertain. This receptor was taken from a female donor in good health, enrolled as a control in a pregnancy study. CDR3 protein: CASSPFSSTDTQYF. The CDR3 DNA sequence: TGTGCCAGCAGCCCTTTCTCTAGCACAGATACGCAGTATTTT. Drawing the rest from reference TRBV9 and TRBJ2-3, the complete variable domain is DSGVTQTPKHLITATGQRVTLRCSPRSGDLSVYWYQQSLDQGLQFLIQYYNGEERAKGNILERFSAQQFPDLHSELNLSSLELGDSALYFCASSPFSSTDTQYFGPGTRLTVL.